The 9 T cell receptor beta chains below were found in one sample sequenced in a study of T cells in women clearing cervical HPV infection. The repertoire was sequenced with immunoSEQ multiplex PCR; TCRdb's copy has only in-frame clones and lacks some. The sample includes fewer than 30,000 clones. Sequencing was carried out using blood buffy coat. The receptors originated from a woman aged 18 to 75 with a cervical HPV16 infection that either progressed to CIN3+ or cleared (not recorded which).

The CDR3 DNA, read in part, is TGTGCCAGCAGCCCCAGGGCTAGCGGGGGCGGGGAG. Translation: CASSPRASGGGE. The whole CDR3 sequence is CASSPRASGGGELFF. This chain links TRBV7-3 with TRBJ2-2, with 10 nucleotides matching TRBD2. The read terminates 3 residues ahead of where the CDR3 ends, so the germline J gene completes it. V dropped 5 bases and J dropped 7; count of bases not matched to a gene: 7. Per germline, CDR1 SGHTA and CDR2 FQGTGA. The CDR3 spans 15 residues.

The CDR3 sequence is CASSLNGQGQETQYF. CDR3 DNA, as far as it was read: TGCGCCAGCAGCTTGAATGGACAGGGCCAAGAGACG. The chain links TRBV5-1 to TRBJ2-3; the match to TRBD1 covers 8 bases. Sequencing ends 3 residues short of the CDR3 end; the germline J gene provides the rest. Germline V gene lookup returns CDR1 SGHRS and CDR2 YFSETQ. This CDR3 is built from 15 residues.

Regarding this clone: The CDR3 end lies 3 residues beyond the end of the read and is filled in from the germline J gene. The rearrangement uses TRBV7-2 and TRBJ2-7; the match to TRBD2 covers 9 bases. The germline gives CDR1 SGHTA, CDR2 FQGNSA. The length of the CDR3 is 15 residues. V shed 1 base and J 4 bases; nucleotides not matched to a gene: 5. The CDR3 here is CASSLVAGGQYEQYF. The part of the CDR3 DNA that was read is TGTGCCAGCAGCTTAGTGGCGGGGGGGCAGTACGAG.

With respect to this clone: The sequenced fragment ends 3 residues before the CDR3 boundary, so the rest is inferred from the germline J gene. The rearrangement uses TRBV7-9 and TRBJ1-1; 8 nucleotides line up with TRBD1. Germline V gene data show CDR1 as SEHNR and CDR2 as FQNEAQ (reference sequence). This CDR3 contains 14 residues. The DNA read from the CDR3 is TGTGCCAGCAGCTGGGACAGGATCAAAAACATT. It yields the protein CASSWDRIKNI. The whole CDR3 region reads CASSWDRIKNIAFF.

A note on this clone: The CDR3 end lies 3 residues beyond the end of the read and is filled in from the germline J gene. The chain has TRBV19 and TRBJ2-2; D possibly corresponds to TRBD1 (5 bases). The CDR3 totals 14 residues. CDR1 and CDR2 from the germline V gene are LNHDA and SQIVND (reference sequence). The V gene lost 2 bases and the J gene lost 4 bases, with 8 bases spanning the gap. The CDR3 bases that were read are TGTGCCAGTAGTATACAGGGTTCCACCGGGGAG. Amino acids: CASSIQGSTGE. The entire CDR3 protein reads CASSIQGSTGELFF.

As for this clone: The read ends 3 residues before the CDR3 terminus; that terminus is restored from the germline J gene. This chain joins TRBV11-2 and TRBJ2-7; the D gene is possibly TRBD1 (6 bases). This CDR3 region has 15 residues. Trimming removed 3 bases from V and 2 bases from J, with 14 bases in between. Germline V lookup: CDR1 SGHAT, CDR2 FQNNGV. The CDR3 is CASSFPGQGAYEQYF. The part of the CDR3 DNA that was read is TGTGCCAGCAGCTTCCCGGGACAAGGAGCCTACGAG.

Regarding this clone: The read terminates 3 residues ahead of where the CDR3 ends, so the germline J gene completes it. The chain joins TRBV5-8 to TRBJ1-2; D is uncertain. CDR1 SGHTS and CDR2 YDEGEE come from the germline V gene. The CDR3 runs 10 residues. The chain's CDR3 is CASSLGGYTF. Partial CDR3 DNA: TGTGCCAGCAGCTTAGGGGGC.

A note on this clone: Read sequence stops 3 residues before the CDR3 end, and the germline J gene provides the missing end. The chain combines TRBV19 with TRBJ2-5, with 9 nucleotides matching TRBD1. This CDR3 has 15 amino acids. V was pared by 7 bases and J by 5 bases, with 11 bases of the junction left unmatched. Germline-derived CDR1 and CDR2 are LNHDA and SQIVND (reference sequence). The sequenced CDR3 bases are TGTGCCAGTACCGCCTCACAGGGGGCCGGGGAGACC. Its protein is CASTASQGAGET. The entire CDR3 protein is CASTASQGAGETQYF.

About this clone itself: The CDR3 goes on 3 residues after the read ends, and that part is filled in from the germline J gene. The J gene is TRBJ2-7, the V gene TRBV2, with 8 positions matching TRBD1. The CDR3 runs 16 residues. Germline V gene data show CDR1 as SNHLY and CDR2 as FYNNEI. The V gene end was trimmed by 0 bases and the J gene end by 5 bases; junction bases not matched to a gene: 9. Partial CDR3 DNA: TGTGCCAGCAGTGAAGCGCTTATAGGCAGGGGGCACGAG. Its protein is CASSEALIGRGHE. The complete CDR3 sequence is CASSEALIGRGHEQYF. Full variable domain (rest looked up from reference TRBV2 and TRBJ2-7): EPEVTQTPSHQVTQMGQEVILRCVPISNHLYFYWYRQILGQKVEFLVSFYNNEISEKSEIFDDQFSVERPDGSNFTLKIRSTKLEDSAMYFCASSEALIGRGHEQYFGPGTRLTVT.